Given below is one T cell receptor beta chain in context. The data were obtained in a study of TIL therapy for anti-PD-1-resistant metastatic lung cancer. Study at large: Patients then received nivolumab; progressors got lymphodepletion, TIL and IL-2. Tumors had a median PD-L1 proportion score of about 6%. Most patients had lung adenocarcinoma.

The time point denotes: pre-treatment sample, taken before nivolumab and TIL therapy. Adults with stage 4 NSCLC were enrolled in a phase I trial. Sequencing used immunoSEQ v3. Using immunoSEQ multiplex PCR, the repertoire was profiled, and TCRdb retains in-frame clones only, with some absent. The data contain over 20,000 clones, 60% to 85% of them seen just once; the ten biggest clones take up nearly 7.5%. Sequencing used blood, obtained at baseline. The receptor's source is a person aged 30 to 80 with non-small cell lung cancer.

CDR3 DNA: TGTGCCAGCAGCTCCGCGGACGGATTTAAGGCCGAGCAGTACTTC. Amino acids: CASSSADGFKAEQYF. V usage is TRBV11-2 and J usage is TRBJ2-5, with D hard to call. The end of the DNA is better explained by TRBJ2-7, so the J call may be wrong. Germline CDR1 and CDR2: SGHAT and FQNNGV. The CDR3 has 15 residues.